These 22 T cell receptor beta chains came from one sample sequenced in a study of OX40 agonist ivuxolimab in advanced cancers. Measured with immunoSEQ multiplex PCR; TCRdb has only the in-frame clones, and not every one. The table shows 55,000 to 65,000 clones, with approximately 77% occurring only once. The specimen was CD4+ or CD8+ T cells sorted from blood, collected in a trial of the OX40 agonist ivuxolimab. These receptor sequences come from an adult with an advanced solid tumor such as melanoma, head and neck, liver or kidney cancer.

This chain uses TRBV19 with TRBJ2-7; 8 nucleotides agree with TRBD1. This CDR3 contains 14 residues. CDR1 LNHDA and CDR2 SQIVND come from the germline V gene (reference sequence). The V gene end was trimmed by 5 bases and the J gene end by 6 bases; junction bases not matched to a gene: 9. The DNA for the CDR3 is TGTGCCAGTAGTGTTCAGGGGGCTCAGGGCGAGCAGTACTTC. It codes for CASSVQGAQGEQYF. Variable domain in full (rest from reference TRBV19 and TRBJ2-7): DGGITQSPKYLFRKEGQNVTLSCEQNLNHDAMYWYRQDPGQGLRLIYYSQIVNDFQKGDIAEGYSVSREKKESFPLTVTSAQKNPTAFYLCASSVQGAQGEQYFGPGTRLTVT.

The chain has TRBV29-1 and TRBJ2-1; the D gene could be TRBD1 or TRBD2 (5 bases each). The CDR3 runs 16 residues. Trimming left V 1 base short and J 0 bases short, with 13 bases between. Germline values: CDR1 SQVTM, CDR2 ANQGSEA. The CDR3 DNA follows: TGCAGCGTTGAAGGAGGGGCCACAATCTCCTACAATGAGCAGTTCTTC. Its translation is CSVEGGATISYNEQFF.

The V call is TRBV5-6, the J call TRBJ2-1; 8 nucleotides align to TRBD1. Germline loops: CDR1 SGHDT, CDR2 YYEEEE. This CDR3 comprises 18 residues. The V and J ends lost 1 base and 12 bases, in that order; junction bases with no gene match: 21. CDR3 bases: TGTGCCAGCAGCTTGTATTTCGCGGGGACAGGTCCCCCCCAAGGGCAGTTCTTC. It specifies CASSLYFAGTGPPQGQFF.

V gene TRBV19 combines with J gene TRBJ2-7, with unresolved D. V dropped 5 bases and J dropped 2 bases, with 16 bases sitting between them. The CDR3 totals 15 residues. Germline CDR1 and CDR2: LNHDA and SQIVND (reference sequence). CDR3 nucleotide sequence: TGTGCCAGTAGTTCACGTATAGACGGAACCTACGAGCAGTACTTC. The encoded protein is CASSSRIDGTYEQYF. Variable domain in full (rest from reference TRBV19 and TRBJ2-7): DGGITQSPKYLFRKEGQNVTLSCEQNLNHDAMYWYRQDPGQGLRLIYYSQIVNDFQKGDIAEGYSVSREKKESFPLTVTSAQKNPTAFYLCASSSRIDGTYEQYFGPGTRLTVT.

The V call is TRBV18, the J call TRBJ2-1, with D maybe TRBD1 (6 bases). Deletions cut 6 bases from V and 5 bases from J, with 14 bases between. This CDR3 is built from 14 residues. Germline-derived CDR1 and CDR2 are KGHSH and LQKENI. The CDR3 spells CASSPGTTNNEQFF. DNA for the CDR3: TGTGCCAGCTCCCCCGGGACAACAAACAATGAGCAGTTCTTC.

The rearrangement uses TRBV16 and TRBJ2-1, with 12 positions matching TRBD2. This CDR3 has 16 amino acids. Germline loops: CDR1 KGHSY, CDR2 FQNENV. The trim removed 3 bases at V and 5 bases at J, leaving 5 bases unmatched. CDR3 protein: CASSQRTSGVHNEQFF. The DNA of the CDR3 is TGTGCCAGCAGCCAGAGGACTAGCGGGGTGCACAATGAGCAGTTCTTC.

Written as DNA, the CDR3 is TGTGCCAGCAGCCCGGGACTGACGCATGGCTACACCTTC. Its translation is CASSPGLTHGYTF. The chain employs TRBV5-3 and TRBJ1-2; D might be TRBD1 (5 bases). TRBV5-3 is flagged as an ORF with uncertain function. The length of the CDR3 is 13 residues. Between the trimmed V and J ends, which lost 8 bases and 6 bases, there was a span of 17 bases.

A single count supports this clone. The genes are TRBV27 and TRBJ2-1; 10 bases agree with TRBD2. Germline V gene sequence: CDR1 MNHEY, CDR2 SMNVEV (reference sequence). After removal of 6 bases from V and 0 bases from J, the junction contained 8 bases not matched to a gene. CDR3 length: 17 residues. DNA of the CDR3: TGTGCCAGCAGACGTACTAGCGGGGCTAGCTCCTACAATGAGCAGTTCTTC. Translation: CASRRTSGASSYNEQFF.

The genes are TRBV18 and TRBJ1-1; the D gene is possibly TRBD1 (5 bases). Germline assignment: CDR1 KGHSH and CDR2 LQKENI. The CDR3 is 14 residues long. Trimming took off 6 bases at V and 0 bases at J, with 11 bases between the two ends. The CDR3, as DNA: TGTGCCAGCTCGCCTTCAGGGCTGAACACTGAAGCTTTCTTT. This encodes CASSPSGLNTEAFF. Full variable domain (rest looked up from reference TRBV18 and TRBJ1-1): NAGVMQNPRHLVRRRGQEARLRCSPMKGHSHVYWYRQLPEEGLKFMVYLQKENIIDESGMPKERFSAEFPKEGPSILRIQQVVRGDSAAYFCASSPSGLNTEAFFGQGTRLTVV.

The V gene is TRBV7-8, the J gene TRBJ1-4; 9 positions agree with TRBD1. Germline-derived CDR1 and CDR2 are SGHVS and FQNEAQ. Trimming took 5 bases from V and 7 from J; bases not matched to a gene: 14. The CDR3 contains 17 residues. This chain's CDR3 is CASSEGTGRYGGEKLFF. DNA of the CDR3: TGTGCCAGCAGCGAAGGGACAGGGCGGTATGGAGGTGAAAAACTGTTTTTT.

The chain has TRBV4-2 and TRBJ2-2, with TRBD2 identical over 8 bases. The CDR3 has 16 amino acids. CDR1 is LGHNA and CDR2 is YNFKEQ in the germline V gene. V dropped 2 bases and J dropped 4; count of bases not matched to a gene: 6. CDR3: CASSQNSGAATGELFF. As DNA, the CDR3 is TGTGCCAGCAGCCAAAATAGCGGGGCAGCCACCGGGGAGCTGTTTTTT.

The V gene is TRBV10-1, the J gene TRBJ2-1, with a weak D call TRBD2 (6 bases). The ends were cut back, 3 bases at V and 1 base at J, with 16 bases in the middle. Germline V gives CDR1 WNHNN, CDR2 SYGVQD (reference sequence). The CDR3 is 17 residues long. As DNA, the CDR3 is TGCGCCAGCAGTGATCGGTCGGGAGATGGGTCCTACAATGAGCAGTTCTTC. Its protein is CASSDRSGDGSYNEQFF.

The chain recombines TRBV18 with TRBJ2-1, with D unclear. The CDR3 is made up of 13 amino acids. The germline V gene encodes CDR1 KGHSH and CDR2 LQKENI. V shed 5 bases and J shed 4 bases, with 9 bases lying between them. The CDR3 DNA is TGTGCCAGCTCAATGGCGGTTTACAATGAGCAGTTCTTC. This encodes CASSMAVYNEQFF.

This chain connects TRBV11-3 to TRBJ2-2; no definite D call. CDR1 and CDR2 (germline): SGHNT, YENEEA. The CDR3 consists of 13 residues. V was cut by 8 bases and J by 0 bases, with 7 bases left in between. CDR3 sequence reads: CASSQTNTGELFF. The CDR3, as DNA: TGTGCCAGCTCGCAAACGAACACCGGGGAGCTGTTTTTT.

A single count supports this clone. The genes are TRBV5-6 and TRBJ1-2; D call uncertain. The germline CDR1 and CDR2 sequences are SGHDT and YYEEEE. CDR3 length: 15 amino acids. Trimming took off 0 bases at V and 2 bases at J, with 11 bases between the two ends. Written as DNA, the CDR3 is TGTGCCAGCAGCTTGGACCCGAGGGCCAACTATGGCTACACCTTC. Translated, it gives CASSLDPRANYGYTF.

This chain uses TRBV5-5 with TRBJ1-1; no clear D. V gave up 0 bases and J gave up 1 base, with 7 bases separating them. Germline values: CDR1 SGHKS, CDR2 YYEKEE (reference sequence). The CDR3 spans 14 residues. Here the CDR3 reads CASSLGTANTEAFF. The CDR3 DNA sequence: TGTGCCAGCAGCTTGGGAACGGCGAACACTGAAGCTTTCTTT. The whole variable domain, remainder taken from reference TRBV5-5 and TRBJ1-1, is DAGVTQSPTHLIKTRGQQVTLRCSPISGHKSVSWYQQVLGQGPQFIFQYYEKEERGRGNFPDRFSARQFPNYSSELNVNALLLGDSALYLCASSLGTANTEAFFGQGTRLTVV.

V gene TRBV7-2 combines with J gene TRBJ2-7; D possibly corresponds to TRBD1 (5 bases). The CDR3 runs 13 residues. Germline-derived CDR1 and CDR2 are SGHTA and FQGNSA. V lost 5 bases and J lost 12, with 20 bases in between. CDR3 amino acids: CASSREAGRMRYF. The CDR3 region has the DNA TGTGCCAGCAGCCGCGAGGCAGGGCGAATGAGGTACTTC.

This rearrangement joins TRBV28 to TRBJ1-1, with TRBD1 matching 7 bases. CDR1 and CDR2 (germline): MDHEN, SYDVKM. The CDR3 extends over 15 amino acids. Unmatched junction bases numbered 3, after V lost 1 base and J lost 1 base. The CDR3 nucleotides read TGTGCCAGCAGTTTATTAGGGACAGAGAACACTGAAGCTTTCTTT. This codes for CASSLLGTENTEAFF.

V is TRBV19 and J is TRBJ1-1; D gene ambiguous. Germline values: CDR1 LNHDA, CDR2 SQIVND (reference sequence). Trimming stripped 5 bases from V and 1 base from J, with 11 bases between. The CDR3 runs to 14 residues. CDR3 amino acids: CASSPGVANTEAFF. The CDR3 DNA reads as TGTGCCAGTAGTCCCGGCGTGGCGAACACTGAAGCTTTCTTT.

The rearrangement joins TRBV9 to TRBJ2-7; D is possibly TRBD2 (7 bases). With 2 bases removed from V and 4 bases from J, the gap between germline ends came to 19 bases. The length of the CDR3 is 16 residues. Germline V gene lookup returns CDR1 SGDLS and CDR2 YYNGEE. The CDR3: CASSVGGAREGYEQYF. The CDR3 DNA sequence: TGTGCCAGCAGCGTCGGGGGCGCGAGGGAGGGATACGAGCAGTACTTC. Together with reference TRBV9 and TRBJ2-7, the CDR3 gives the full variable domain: DSGVTQTPKHLITATGQRVTLRCSPRSGDLSVYWYQQSLDQGLQFLIQYYNGEERAKGNILERFSAQQFPDLHSELNLSSLELGDSALYFCASSVGGAREGYEQYFGPGTRLTVT.

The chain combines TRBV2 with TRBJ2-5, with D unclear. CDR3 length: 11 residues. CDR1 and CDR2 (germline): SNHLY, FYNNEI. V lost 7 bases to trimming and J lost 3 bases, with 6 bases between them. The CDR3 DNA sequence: TGTGCCAGCACCCCTGAAGAGACCCAGTACTTC. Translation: CASTPEETQYF. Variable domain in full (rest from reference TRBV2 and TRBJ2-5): EPEVTQTPSHQVTQMGQEVILRCVPISNHLYFYWYRQILGQKVEFLVSFYNNEISEKSEIFDDQFSVERPDGSNFTLKIRSTKLEDSAMYFCASTPEETQYFGPGTRLLVL.

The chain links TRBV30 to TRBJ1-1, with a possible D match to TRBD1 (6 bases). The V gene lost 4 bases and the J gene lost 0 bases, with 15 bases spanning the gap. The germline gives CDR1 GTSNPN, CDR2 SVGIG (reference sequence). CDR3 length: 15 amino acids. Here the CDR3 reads CAWTRRGGMNTEAFF. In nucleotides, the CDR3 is TGTGCCTGGACCCGACGGGGGGGCATGAACACTGAAGCTTTCTTT.